Shown below are 3 T cell receptor beta chains from a single sample sequenced in a study of chemoradiotherapy in HPV16-positive cancers. Data came from immunoSEQ multiplex PCR; TCRdb stores just in-frame clones and leaves some out. The profile shows 5,100 or so clones, around 78% of them singletons. The material was tumor tissue, obtained from a patient who underwent chemoradiotherapy. The source of these receptors is a human donor with HPV-associated anogenital cancer.

The chain links TRBV7-9 to TRBJ1-1; D might be TRBD1 (5 bases). The CDR3 covers 12 residues. Per germline, CDR1 SEHNR and CDR2 FQNEAQ (reference sequence). V dropped 5 bases and J dropped 10 bases, with 14 bases sitting between them. The CDR3: CASSPSRGVAFF. The DNA of the CDR3 is TGTGCCAGCAGCCCCTCTCGGGGGGTAGCTTTCTTT.

This sequence joins TRBV2 and TRBJ1-5; a possible D gene is TRBD1 (6 bases). Trimming stripped 6 bases from V and 2 bases from J, with 11 bases between. CDR3 size: 14 residues. Germline V CDR1 and CDR2: SNHLY, FYNNEI. CDR3 sequence (DNA): TGTGCCAGCAGAGTCGGGGGCGGCAATCAGCCCCAGCATTTT. Protein sequence: CASRVGGGNQPQHF.

The CDR3 region is CASRETDRADEKLFF. CDR3 nucleotides: TGTGCCAGTAGAGAAACGGACAGGGCGGATGAAAAACTGTTTTTT. This chain uses TRBV19 with TRBJ1-4; 8 nucleotides agree with TRBD1. The germline CDR1 and CDR2 sequences are LNHDA and SQIVND (reference sequence). V was clipped by 6 bases and J by 6 bases; unmatched bases: 9. This CDR3 contains 15 residues.